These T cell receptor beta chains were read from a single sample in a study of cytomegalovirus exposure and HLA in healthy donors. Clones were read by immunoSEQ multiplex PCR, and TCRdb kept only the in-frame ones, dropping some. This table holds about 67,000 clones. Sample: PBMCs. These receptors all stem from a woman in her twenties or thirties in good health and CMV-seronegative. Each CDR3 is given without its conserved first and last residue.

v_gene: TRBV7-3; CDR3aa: ASSVQGAGGHETQY
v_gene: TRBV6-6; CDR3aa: ASSYLAGGPQDEQF
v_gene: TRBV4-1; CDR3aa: ASSQGRGADTEAF
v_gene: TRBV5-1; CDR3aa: ASSGRTGGYEQY
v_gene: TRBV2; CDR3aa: ASRGQGTQPQH
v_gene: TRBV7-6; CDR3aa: ASSLEAGPRNNIY
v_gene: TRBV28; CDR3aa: ASRPGGSNTEAF
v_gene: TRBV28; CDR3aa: ASSSGTDYYEQY
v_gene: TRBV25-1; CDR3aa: ASSETPRLAENTDTQY
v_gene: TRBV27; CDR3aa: ASSPGLGPTYEQY